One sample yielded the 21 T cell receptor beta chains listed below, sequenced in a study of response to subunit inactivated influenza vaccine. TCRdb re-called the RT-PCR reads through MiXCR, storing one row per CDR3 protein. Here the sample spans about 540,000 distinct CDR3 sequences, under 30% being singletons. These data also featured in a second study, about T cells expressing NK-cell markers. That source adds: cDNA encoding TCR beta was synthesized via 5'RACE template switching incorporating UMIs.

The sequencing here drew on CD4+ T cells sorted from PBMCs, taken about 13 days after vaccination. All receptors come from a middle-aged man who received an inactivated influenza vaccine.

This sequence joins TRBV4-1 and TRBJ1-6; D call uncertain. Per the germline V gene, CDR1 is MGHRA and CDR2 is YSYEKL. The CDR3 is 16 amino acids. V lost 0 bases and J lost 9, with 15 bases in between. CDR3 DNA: TGCGCCAGCAGCCAAGATCCAGGTCCCGGTGGTTCACCCCTCCACTTT. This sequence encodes CASSQDPGPGGSPLHF.

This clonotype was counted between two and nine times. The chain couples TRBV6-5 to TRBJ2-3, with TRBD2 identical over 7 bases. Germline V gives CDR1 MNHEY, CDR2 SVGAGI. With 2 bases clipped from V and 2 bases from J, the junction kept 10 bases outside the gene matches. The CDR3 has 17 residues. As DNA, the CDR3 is TGTGCCAGCAGTTACCCTACTTATGCGGGAGCCACAGATACGCAGTATTTT. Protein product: CASSYPTYAGATDTQYF.

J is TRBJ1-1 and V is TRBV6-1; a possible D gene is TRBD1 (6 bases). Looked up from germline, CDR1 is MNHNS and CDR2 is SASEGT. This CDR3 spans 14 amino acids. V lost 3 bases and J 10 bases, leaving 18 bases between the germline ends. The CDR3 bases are TGTGCCAGCAGTGACCCGACAGGAACCGGGGCAGCTTTCTTT. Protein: CASSDPTGTGAAFF.

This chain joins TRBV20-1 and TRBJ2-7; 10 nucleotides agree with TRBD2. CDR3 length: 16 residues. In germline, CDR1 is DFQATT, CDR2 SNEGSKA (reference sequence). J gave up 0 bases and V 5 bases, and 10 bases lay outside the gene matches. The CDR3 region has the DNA TGCAGTGCTCGTACGGGACTAGCGTACTACTCCTACGAGCAGTACTTC. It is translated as CSARTGLAYYSYEQYF.

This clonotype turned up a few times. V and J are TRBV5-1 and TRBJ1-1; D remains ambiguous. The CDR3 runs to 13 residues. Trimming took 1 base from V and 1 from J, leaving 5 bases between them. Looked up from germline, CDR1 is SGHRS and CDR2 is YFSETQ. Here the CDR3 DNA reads TGCGCCAGCAGCTTGATATCGAACACTGAAGCTTTCTTT. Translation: CASSLISNTEAFF.

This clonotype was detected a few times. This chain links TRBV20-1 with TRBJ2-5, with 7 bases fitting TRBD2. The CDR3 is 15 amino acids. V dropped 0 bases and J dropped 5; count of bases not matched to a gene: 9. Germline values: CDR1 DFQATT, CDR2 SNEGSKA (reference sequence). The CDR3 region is CSARDRYAGVETQYF. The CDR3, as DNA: TGCAGTGCTAGAGATCGGTACGCGGGAGTGGAGACCCAGTACTTC.

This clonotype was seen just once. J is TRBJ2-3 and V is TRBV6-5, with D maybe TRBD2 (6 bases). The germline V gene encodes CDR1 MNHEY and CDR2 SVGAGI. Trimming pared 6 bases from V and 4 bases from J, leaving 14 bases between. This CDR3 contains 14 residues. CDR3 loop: CASRKTSWADTQYF. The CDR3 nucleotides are TGTGCCAGCAGAAAGACTAGTTGGGCAGATACGCAGTATTTT.

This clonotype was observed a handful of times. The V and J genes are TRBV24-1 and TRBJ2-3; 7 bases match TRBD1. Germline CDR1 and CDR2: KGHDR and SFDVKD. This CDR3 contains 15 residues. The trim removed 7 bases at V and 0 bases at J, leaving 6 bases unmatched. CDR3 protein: CATSRDRTSTDTQYF. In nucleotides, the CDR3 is TGTGCCACCAGCCGGGACAGAACTAGCACAGATACGCAGTATTTT.

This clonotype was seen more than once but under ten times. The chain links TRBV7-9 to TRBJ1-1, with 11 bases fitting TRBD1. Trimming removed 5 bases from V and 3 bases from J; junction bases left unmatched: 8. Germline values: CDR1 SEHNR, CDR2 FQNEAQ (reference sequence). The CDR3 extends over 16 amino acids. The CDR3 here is CASSRWTGGIHTEAFF. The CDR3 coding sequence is TGTGCCAGCAGCCGGTGGACAGGGGGCATTCACACTGAAGCTTTCTTT. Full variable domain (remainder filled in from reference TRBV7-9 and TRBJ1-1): DTGVSQNPRHKITKRGQNVTFRCDPISEHNRLYWYRQTLGQGPEFLTYFQNEAQLEKSRLLSDRFSAERPKGSFSTLEIQRTEQGDSAMYLCASSRWTGGIHTEAFFGQGTRLTVV.

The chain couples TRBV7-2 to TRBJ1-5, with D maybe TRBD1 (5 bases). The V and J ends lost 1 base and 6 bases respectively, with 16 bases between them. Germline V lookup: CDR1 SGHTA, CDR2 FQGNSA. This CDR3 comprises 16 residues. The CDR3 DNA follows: TGTGCCAGCAGCTTAGGTTTTGCGGGGCGTAGTCAGCCCCAGCATTTT. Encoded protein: CASSLGFAGRSQPQHF.

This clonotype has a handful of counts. CDR3 loop: CASSLEPNYGYTF. The CDR3 DNA reads TGTGCCAGCAGTTTAGAACCGAACTATGGCTACACCTTC. The chain is built from TRBV12-3 or TRBV12-4 and TRBJ1-2, with D unresolved. The CDR3 loop spans 13 amino acids. V lost 1 base, J lost 2 bases, and 5 bases lay in between.

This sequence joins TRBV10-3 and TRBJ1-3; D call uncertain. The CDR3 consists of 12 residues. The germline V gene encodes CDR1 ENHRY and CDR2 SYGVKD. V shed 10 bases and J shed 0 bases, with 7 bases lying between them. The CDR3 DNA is TGTGCCACCGGACCCTCTGGAAACACCATATATTTT. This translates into CATGPSGNTIYF.

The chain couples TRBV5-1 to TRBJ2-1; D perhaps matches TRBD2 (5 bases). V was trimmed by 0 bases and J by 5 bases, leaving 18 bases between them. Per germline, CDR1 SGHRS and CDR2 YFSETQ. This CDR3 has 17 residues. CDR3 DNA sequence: TGCGCCAGCAGCTTGGCCGGGATCCAGAGAGCGAACAATGAGCAGTTCTTC. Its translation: CASSLAGIQRANNEQFF.

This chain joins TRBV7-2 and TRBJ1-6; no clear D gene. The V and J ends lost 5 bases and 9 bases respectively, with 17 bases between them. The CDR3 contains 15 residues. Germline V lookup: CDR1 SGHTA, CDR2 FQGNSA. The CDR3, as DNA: TGTGCCAGCAGCCTAGGACCGTCGGATGGTTCACCCCTCCACTTT. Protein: CASSLGPSDGSPLHF.

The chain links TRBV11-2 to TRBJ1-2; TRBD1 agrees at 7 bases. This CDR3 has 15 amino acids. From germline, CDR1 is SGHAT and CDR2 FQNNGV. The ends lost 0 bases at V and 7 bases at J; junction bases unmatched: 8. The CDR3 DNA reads TGTGCCAGCAGCTTAGATCTGACAGGGCTCTTTGGCTACACCTTC. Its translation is CASSLDLTGLFGYTF.

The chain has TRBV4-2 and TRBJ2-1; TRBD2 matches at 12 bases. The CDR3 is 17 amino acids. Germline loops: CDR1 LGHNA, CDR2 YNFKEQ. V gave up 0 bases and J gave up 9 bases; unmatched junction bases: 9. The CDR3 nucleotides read TGTGCCAGCAGCCAAGATAGGACTAGCGGGATTAGGGGTGAGCAGTTCTTC. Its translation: CASSQDRTSGIRGEQFF.

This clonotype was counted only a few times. CDR3 loop: CSARVEGHSYGYTF. DNA for the CDR3: TGCAGTGCTAGAGTGGAAGGGCATAGCTATGGCTACACCTTC. J is TRBJ1-2 and V is TRBV20-1, with unresolved D. The V and J ends lost 1 base and 4 bases respectively, with 13 bases between them. The germline V gene encodes CDR1 DFQATT and CDR2 SNEGSKA (reference sequence). The length of the CDR3 is 14 residues.

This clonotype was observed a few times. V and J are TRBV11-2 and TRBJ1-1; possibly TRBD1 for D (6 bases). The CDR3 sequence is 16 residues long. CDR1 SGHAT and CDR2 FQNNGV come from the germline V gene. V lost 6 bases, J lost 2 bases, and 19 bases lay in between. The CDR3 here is CASRGGNRVRNTEAFF. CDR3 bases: TGTGCCAGCAGGGGGGGGAACAGGGTTCGAAACACTGAAGCTTTCTTT.

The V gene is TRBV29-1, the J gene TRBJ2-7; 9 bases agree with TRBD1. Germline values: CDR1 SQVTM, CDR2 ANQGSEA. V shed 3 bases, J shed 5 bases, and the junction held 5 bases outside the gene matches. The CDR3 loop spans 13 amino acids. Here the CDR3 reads CSVEGQGTHEQYF. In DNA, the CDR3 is TGCAGCGTTGAGGGACAGGGTACCCACGAGCAGTACTTC.

The chain's CDR3 is CASSQDQSGNQPQHF. The CDR3 bases are TGTGCCAGCAGCCAAGATCAATCAGGGAATCAGCCCCAGCATTTT. The chain carries TRBV4-2 and TRBJ1-5, with a tentative D call TRBD1 (5 bases). Germline CDR1 and CDR2: LGHNA and YNFKEQ. The CDR3 has 15 residues. V lost 0 bases and J 4 bases, leaving 10 bases between the germline ends.

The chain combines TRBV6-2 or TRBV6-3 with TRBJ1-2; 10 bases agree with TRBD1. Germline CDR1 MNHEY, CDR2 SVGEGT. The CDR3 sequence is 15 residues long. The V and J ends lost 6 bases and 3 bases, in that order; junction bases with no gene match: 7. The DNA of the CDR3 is TGTGCCAGCAGAGGCCCGGGACAGGGGCACTATGGCTACACCTTC. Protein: CASRGPGQGHYGYTF.